A single sample is the source of the 24 T cell receptor beta chains below, sequenced in a study of response to subunit inactivated influenza vaccine. TCRdb reanalysed the RT-PCR reads using MiXCR and keeps one entry per CDR3 protein. Here the sample spans around 490,000 distinct CDR3 sequences, 7.5% to 8.5% being singletons. This specimen was PBMCs from blood, taken 23 to 25 months after vaccination. The receptors shown here come from a man aged 45 to 75 who received an inactivated influenza vaccine.

This clonotype was seen a handful of times. J is TRBJ1-6 and V is TRBV14; D not resolved. Germline CDR1 SGHDN, CDR2 FVKESK. The CDR3 is 16 residues long. V was pared by 2 bases and J by 9 bases, with 17 bases between. The CDR3 is CASSQRTARTGSPLHF. For the CDR3, the DNA is TGTGCCAGCAGCCAAAGGACGGCCCGGACGGGTTCACCCCTCCACTTT.

This chain uses TRBV20-1 with TRBJ2-7, with a possible D match to TRBD1 (5 bases). The CDR3 has 14 residues. Germline CDR1 DFQATT, CDR2 SNEGSKA (reference sequence). Trimming took off 6 bases at V and 5 bases at J, with 20 bases between the two ends. CDR3 region: CSAKKGVGMDEQYF. In nucleotides, the CDR3 is TGCAGTGCAAAGAAAGGGGTTGGGATGGACGAGCAGTACTTC.

Only a few counts were recorded for this clonotype. V is TRBV29-1 and J is TRBJ1-2; tentatively, D is TRBD1 (5 bases). CDR1 is SQVTM, CDR2 ANQGSEA, per germline. V shed 4 bases and J shed 8 bases, with 14 bases lying between them. The CDR3 spans 12 residues. Here the CDR3 reads CSVGGDRPGYTF. CDR3 nucleotides: TGCAGCGTTGGAGGGGACCGCCCGGGCTACACCTTC.

The CDR3 sequence is CASSLAARGEQPQHF. The CDR3, as DNA: TGTGCCAGCAGCTTAGCAGCCAGGGGGGAGCAGCCCCAGCATTTT. V usage is TRBV7-2 and J usage is TRBJ1-5; 7 bases fit TRBD1. The germline V gene encodes CDR1 SGHTA and CDR2 FQGNSA. V dropped 0 bases and J dropped 7; count of bases not matched to a gene: 6. The CDR3 is 15 amino acids. Full variable domain (missing parts from reference TRBV7-2 and TRBJ1-5): GAGVSQSPSNKVTEKGKDVELRCDPISGHTALYWYRQSLGQGLEFLIYFQGNSAPDKSGLPSDRFSAERTGGSVSTLTIQRTQQEDSAVYLCASSLAARGEQPQHFGDGTRLSIL.

This clonotype was observed at least ten times. The chain carries TRBV10-3 and TRBJ2-7; TRBD2 might be the D (6 bases). Germline V gene data show CDR1 as ENHRY and CDR2 as SYGVKD. CDR3 length: 11 residues. Trimming shortened V by 6 bases and J by 6 bases, and 9 bases separated the two germline ends. In DNA, the CDR3 is TGTGCCATCAGGGGGACTGGCGAGCAGTACTTC. This translates into CAIRGTGEQYF.

V gene TRBV25-1 combines with J gene TRBJ2-1, with 9 bases aligning to TRBD2. CDR1 MGHDK and CDR2 SYGVNS come from the germline V gene. This CDR3 is 16 amino acids long. J gave up 4 bases and V 3 bases, and 7 bases lay outside the gene matches. This chain's CDR3 is CASSDSTSGYYNEQFF. Here the CDR3 DNA reads TGTGCCAGCAGTGATAGTACTAGCGGGTATTACAATGAGCAGTTCTTC. The variable domain in full, completed from reference TRBV25-1 and TRBJ2-1, reads EADIYQTPRYLVIGTGKKITLECSQTMGHDKMYWYQQDPGMELHLIHYSYGVNSTEKGDLSSESTVSRIRTEHFPLTLESARPSHTSQYLCASSDSTSGYYNEQFFGPGTRLTVL.

This clonotype has a count of ten or more. The V gene is TRBV20-1, the J gene TRBJ1-1; no reliable D call. The germline gives CDR1 DFQATT, CDR2 SNEGSKA (reference sequence). The CDR3 is 13 residues long. Trimming shortened V by 5 bases and J by 0 bases, and 10 bases separated the two germline ends. CDR3 DNA: TGCAGTGCTTCGGACCTACTGAACACTGAAGCTTTCTTT. Translation: CSASDLLNTEAFF.

This rearrangement joins TRBV25-1 to TRBJ2-5, with a possible D match to TRBD2 (5 bases). The CDR3 extends over 14 amino acids. Trimming cost V 4 bases and J 3 bases, with 12 bases left between them. In germline, CDR1 is MGHDK, CDR2 SYGVNS. CDR3: CASSGRRWEETQYF. Here the CDR3 DNA reads TGTGCCAGCAGTGGTCGGAGGTGGGAAGAGACCCAGTACTTC.

This clonotype appeared many times. The chain uses TRBV14 and TRBJ2-7; the D is unclear. Per germline, CDR1 SGHDN and CDR2 FVKESK. Trimming cost V 1 base and J 3 bases, with 10 bases left between them. This CDR3 is built from 14 residues. The CDR3 nucleotides are TGTGCCAGCAGCCAAGTGGACGCCTTCTACGAGCAGTACTTC. Translation gives CASSQVDAFYEQYF.

This clonotype was found a few times. This sequence joins TRBV12-3 or TRBV12-4 and TRBJ2-1, with D perhaps TRBD1 or TRBD2 (5 bases each). Trimming removed 4 bases from V and 5 bases from J, with 12 bases in between. The CDR3 covers 14 residues. Written as DNA, the CDR3 is TGTGCCAGCAGTTCCCCCGGGACCCACAATGAGCAGTTCTTC. It is translated as CASSSPGTHNEQFF.

V is TRBV7-6 and J is TRBJ2-3, with D perhaps TRBD2 (5 bases). Germline assignment: CDR1 SGHVS and CDR2 FNYEAQ. The CDR3 covers 16 residues. Trimming left V 0 bases short and J 6 bases short, with 16 bases between. CDR3 DNA sequence: TGTGCCAGCAGCTTAGCGGAAGGACTCCCTGGGGATACGCAGTATTTT. This translates into CASSLAEGLPGDTQYF.

This clonotype was seen more than once but under ten times. The chain combines TRBV28 with TRBJ1-5; tentative D call: TRBD1 (6 bases). V lost 4 bases to trimming and J lost 6 bases, with 7 bases between them. Germline V gene data show CDR1 as MDHEN and CDR2 as SYDVKM. CDR3 length equals 12 residues. CDR3 in DNA: TGTGCCAGCAGTTGGGGGCGTCAGCCCCAGCATTTT. Amino acids: CASSWGRQPQHF.

V and J are TRBV20-1 and TRBJ2-3, with TRBD1 matching over 11 bases. V shed 6 bases and J 4 bases; nucleotides not matched to a gene: 3. The CDR3 is 13 residues long. CDR1 is DFQATT, CDR2 SNEGSKA, per germline (reference sequence). The CDR3 here is CSADRGQADTQYF. In DNA, the CDR3 is TGCAGTGCGGACAGGGGGCAGGCAGATACGCAGTATTTT.

This clonotype was picked up many times. This chain connects TRBV11-1 to TRBJ2-3, with D possibly being TRBD2 (6 bases). The V gene's germline CDR1 is SGHAT and CDR2 FQDESV (reference sequence). The CDR3 runs to 14 residues. Trimming removed 1 base from V and 6 bases from J, with 11 bases in between. The chain's CDR3 is CASSLVASGDTQYF. The CDR3 DNA follows: TGTGCCAGCAGCTTAGTAGCCAGCGGGGATACGCAGTATTTT.

This clonotype came up a few times. J is TRBJ2-3 and V is TRBV5-5; 8 nucleotides line up with TRBD1. The CDR3 length is 14 residues. V was pared by 3 bases and J by 9 bases, with 9 bases of the junction left unmatched. Per the germline V gene, CDR1 is SGHKS and CDR2 is YYEKEE (reference sequence). CDR3 DNA: TGTGCCAGCAGCTCGCCACGCCGGGACAGGACGCAGTATTTT. It yields the protein CASSSPRRDRTQYF. The full variable domain, its missing parts supplied by reference TRBV5-5 and TRBJ2-3, is DAGVTQSPTHLIKTRGQQVTLRCSPISGHKSVSWYQQVLGQGPQFIFQYYEKEERGRGNFPDRFSARQFPNYSSELNVNALLLGDSALYLCASSSPRRDRTQYFGPGTRLTVL.

Ten or more counts support this clonotype. At one end the junction does not follow the germline gene, possibly because of a read error. The chain joins TRBV7-7 to TRBJ2-3; possibly TRBD1 for D (6 bases). CDR1 is SSHAT, CDR2 FNYEAQ, per germline (reference sequence). There are 15 residues in the CDR3. CDR3 sequence: CASSKGGTELDTQYF. CDR3 in DNA: TGTGCTAGCAGCAAAGGGGGTACAGAACTGGATACGCAGTATTTT.

This clonotype was seen many times. The rearrangement links TRBV11-1 to TRBJ2-1; D is possibly TRBD1 or TRBD2 (5 bases each). Trimming removed 5 bases at V and 1 base at J, with 21 bases between. The CDR3 length is 18 residues. Per germline, CDR1 SGHAT and CDR2 FQDESV (reference sequence). In nucleotides, the CDR3 is TGTGCCAGCAGCCAGACCCGGTGGGGGACGGCTTCCTACAATGAGCAGTTCTTC. Translated, it gives CASSQTRWGTASYNEQFF.

This clonotype has a handful of counts. This chain connects TRBV20-1 to TRBJ1-3, with D unclear. V lost 0 bases, J lost 1 base, and 10 bases lay in between. In germline, CDR1 is DFQATT, CDR2 SNEGSKA (reference sequence). This CDR3 comprises 15 residues. CDR3 nucleotide sequence: TGCAGTGCTAGAGATCTCGCAGGTTCTGGAAACACCATATATTTT. Protein product: CSARDLAGSGNTIYF.

This clonotype was seen more than once but under ten times. The chain combines TRBV12-3 or TRBV12-4 with TRBJ2-7; D call uncertain. The CDR3 spans 13 residues. V shed 2 bases and J shed 2 bases, with 7 bases lying between them. CDR3 loop: CASSLRATYEQYF. CDR3 DNA: TGTGCCAGCAGTTTACGGGCCACCTACGAGCAGTACTTC.

V and J are TRBV7-9 and TRBJ2-1; 7 bases map to TRBD1. Per germline, CDR1 SEHNR and CDR2 FQNEAQ (reference sequence). The V and J ends lost 4 bases and 4 bases, in that order; junction bases with no gene match: 10. This CDR3 has 16 residues. The CDR3 DNA sequence: TGTGCCAGCAGCTCACCGGGACAGAGTATTTACAATGAGCAGTTCTTC. This codes for CASSSPGQSIYNEQFF. Based on the CDR3 plus reference TRBV7-9 and TRBJ2-1, the full variable domain is DTGVSQNPRHKITKRGQNVTFRCDPISEHNRLYWYRQTLGQGPEFLTYFQNEAQLEKSRLLSDRFSAERPKGSFSTLEIQRTEQGDSAMYLCASSSPGQSIYNEQFFGPGTRLTVL.

Many counts were recorded for this clonotype. V usage is TRBV7-9 and J usage is TRBJ1-4; D not certain. This CDR3 has 14 residues. From germline, CDR1 is SEHNR and CDR2 FQNEAQ (reference sequence). The V gene lost 5 bases and the J gene lost 1 base, with 8 bases spanning the gap. The CDR3 protein is CASSQTETNEKLFF. The DNA for the CDR3 is TGTGCCAGCAGCCAGACTGAAACTAATGAAAAACTGTTTTTT.

This clonotype was seen more than once but under ten times. The chain recombines TRBV7-2 with TRBJ2-5; D gene ambiguous. The ends were cut back, 2 bases at V and 1 base at J, with 8 bases in the middle. Germline CDR1 SGHTA, CDR2 FQGNSA. The CDR3 is made up of 14 amino acids. The CDR3 DNA reads as TGTGCCAGCAGCTTAACAACCATCCAAGAGACCCAGTACTTC. Amino acids: CASSLTTIQETQYF.

For this clonotype: A read error is possible here, since a much larger clone lies one base away. CDR3 region: CASSHGWNEQFF. In nucleotides, the CDR3 is TGTGCCAGCAGCCACGGGTGGAATGAGCAGTTCTTC. The V and J genes are TRBV14 and TRBJ2-1; no clear D gene. The CDR3 loop spans 12 amino acids. V gave up 3 bases and J gave up 7 bases, with 7 bases separating them. Germline CDR1 is SGHDN and CDR2 is FVKESK.

This clonotype was counted at least ten times. The chain has TRBV5-1 and TRBJ2-1; D may be TRBD1 (7 bases). The germline V and J ends were trimmed by 4 bases and 9 bases, with 14 bases remaining between them. This CDR3 contains 13 residues. From germline, CDR1 is SGHRS and CDR2 YFSETQ. Written as DNA, the CDR3 is TGCGCCAGCAGCCCTCCCCAGGGGGGTGAGCAGTTCTTC. Translated, it gives CASSPPQGGEQFF.